These 21 T cell receptor beta chains share one sample of origin, sequenced in a study of T cell repertoires in cytomegalovirus infection. The antigens for these receptors are not known. TCRdb reanalysed the reads using MiXCR and keeps one entry per CDR3 protein. The table includes roughly 70,000 distinct CDR3 sequences, 20% to 25% detected once. The sequenced sample was CD8+ T cells from cultured PBMCs, obtained from culture after CMV antigen stimulation. Every receptor here comes from a human donor in good health (CMV status not recorded). Some clones in this sample may be carry-over from other donors' samples.

This chain uses TRBV6-2 or TRBV6-3 with TRBJ1-2; 10 bases agree with TRBD1. V lost 4 bases to trimming and J lost 7 bases; unmatched junction nucleotides: 18. This CDR3 contains 18 residues. Looked up from germline, CDR1 is MNHEY and CDR2 is SVGEGT. CDR3 sequence reads: CASSFSLRDRGVDAGYTF. CDR3 DNA: TGTGCCAGCAGTTTTTCCCTCCGGGACAGGGGAGTAGACGCTGGCTACACCTTC.

The chain is built from TRBV24-1 and TRBJ2-1, with D hard to call. Trimming stripped 1 base from V and 5 bases from J, with 5 bases between. The CDR3 runs to 13 residues. In germline, CDR1 is KGHDR, CDR2 SFDVKD. As DNA, the CDR3 is TGTGCCACCAGTGATTTTTCCCACAATGAGCAGTTCTTC. It codes for CATSDFSHNEQFF.

In this sample, this clonotype turned up many times. The chain has TRBV7-8 and TRBJ1-2; possible D gene TRBD1, 6 bases. V dropped 5 bases and J dropped 0 bases, with 10 bases sitting between them. Looked up from germline, CDR1 is SGHVS and CDR2 is FQNEAQ. The CDR3 has 14 amino acids. CDR3 residues: CASSQDRANYGYTF. CDR3 nucleotides: TGTGCCAGCAGCCAGGACAGAGCTAACTATGGCTACACCTTC.

This clonotype occurred a few times. V usage is TRBV7-8 and J usage is TRBJ2-7; 9 nucleotides align to TRBD1. Germline CDR1 SGHVS, CDR2 FQNEAQ. The CDR3 runs to 15 residues. The V and J ends lost 1 base and 4 bases, in that order; junction bases with no gene match: 5. The CDR3 nucleotides read TGTGCCAGCAGCTTAGGAGTCGGACAGGGGTACGAGCAGTACTTC. Translating gives CASSLGVGQGYEQYF.

The gene calls are TRBV4-2 and TRBJ1-1; D not resolved. This CDR3 contains 15 residues. V was clipped by 4 bases and J by 1 base, with 13 bases between them. The germline CDR1 and CDR2 sequences are LGHNA and YNFKEQ. For the CDR3, the DNA is TGTGCCAGCAGCCGGGATGGACGGACGAACACTGAAGCTTTCTTT. Encoded protein: CASSRDGRTNTEAFF.

This clonotype was observed a handful of times. This chain connects TRBV6-5 to TRBJ1-1, with TRBD1 identical over 9 bases. This CDR3 contains 15 residues. The germline V gene encodes CDR1 MNHEY and CDR2 SVGAGI. Losses at the gene ends were 0 bases for V and 5 bases for J; bases not matched to a gene: 4. Here the CDR3 reads CASSYSRTGVTEAFF. In nucleotides, the CDR3 is TGTGCCAGCAGTTACTCGAGGACAGGGGTAACTGAAGCTTTCTTT.

This chain links TRBV14 with TRBJ1-2, with D possibly TRBD1 on 5 matching bases. Germline lookup yields CDR1 SGHDN and CDR2 FVKESK. V was shortened by 4 bases and J by 6 bases, with 18 bases between the two germline ends. The CDR3 extends over 15 amino acids. DNA for the CDR3: TGTGCCAGCAGCCCTTGGGACGGACCAAAACATGGCTACACCTTC. Protein product: CASSPWDGPKHGYTF.

The rearrangement links TRBV6-6 to TRBJ1-4; D ambiguous. In germline, CDR1 is MNHNY, CDR2 SVGAGI (reference sequence). This CDR3 spans 11 amino acids. Trimming took off 4 bases at V and 8 bases at J, with 5 bases between the two ends. The CDR3 sequence: CASSSEEKLFF. CDR3 bases: TGTGCCAGCAGTTCGGAGGAAAAACTGTTTTTT.

This chain links TRBV7-9 with TRBJ1-1, with D perhaps TRBD1 (5 bases). The CDR3 contains 14 residues. Germline CDR1 reads SEHNR; CDR2 reads FQNEAQ (reference sequence). Trimming shortened V by 5 bases and J by 4 bases, and 14 bases separated the two germline ends. The CDR3 nucleotides read TGTGCCAGCAGCCCCCCGAGTGGGGGCACTGAAGCTTTCTTT. This encodes CASSPPSGGTEAFF.

The chain joins TRBV28 to TRBJ2-1; 8 nucleotides match TRBD2. Trimming cost V 4 bases and J 7 bases; bases outside gene matches: 6. CDR3 length: 14 residues. Per the germline V gene, CDR1 is MDHEN and CDR2 is SYDVKM. This CDR3 is CASSSRGGRNEQFF. CDR3 DNA sequence: TGTGCCAGCAGTTCCCGGGGGGGCCGGAATGAGCAGTTCTTC.

The CDR3 sequence: CASSLNVVGEQFF. CDR3 bases: TGTGCCAGCAGCTTAAATGTGGTGGGTGAGCAGTTCTTC. The genes are TRBV7-9 and TRBJ2-1; D is unclear. This CDR3 spans 13 amino acids. Germline V CDR1 and CDR2: SEHNR, FQNEAQ (reference sequence). V lost 2 bases and J 9 bases, leaving 11 bases between the germline ends. The full variable domain, in which reference TRBV7-9 and TRBJ2-1 provide the parts outside the CDR3, is DTGVSQNPRHKITKRGQNVTFRCDPISEHNRLYWYRQTLGQGPEFLTYFQNEAQLEKSRLLSDRFSAERPKGSFSTLEIQRTEQGDSAMYLCASSLNVVGEQFFGPGTRLTVL.

The V call is TRBV7-9, the J call TRBJ1-2; D remains ambiguous. V lost 1 base to trimming and J lost 6 bases, with 3 bases between them. This CDR3 region has 11 residues. Germline V lookup: CDR1 SEHNR, CDR2 FQNEAQ (reference sequence). DNA for the CDR3: TGTGCCAGCAGCTTAGACGATGGCTACACCTTC. It yields the protein CASSLDDGYTF. Filled out from reference TRBV7-9 and TRBJ1-2, the complete variable domain reads DTGVSQNPRHKITKRGQNVTFRCDPISEHNRLYWYRQTLGQGPEFLTYFQNEAQLEKSRLLSDRFSAERPKGSFSTLEIQRTEQGDSAMYLCASSLDDGYTFGSGTRLTVV.

The genes are TRBV7-9 and TRBJ2-5; 8 positions match TRBD1. The ends lost 5 bases at V and 0 bases at J; junction bases unmatched: 8. The CDR3 consists of 16 residues. Germline V gene lookup returns CDR1 SEHNR and CDR2 FQNEAQ (reference sequence). The CDR3 here is CASSLIRTGNQETQYF. CDR3 DNA sequence: TGTGCCAGCAGCCTTATCAGGACAGGGAACCAAGAGACCCAGTACTTC.

This chain connects TRBV27 to TRBJ2-7, with D possibly matching TRBD2 (6 bases). The CDR3 has 15 residues. Germline CDR1 and CDR2: MNHEY and SMNVEV (reference sequence). The ends were cut back, 6 bases at V and 4 bases at J, with 19 bases in the middle. This chain's CDR3 is CASSLWGRTTYEQYF. Here the CDR3 DNA reads TGTGCCAGCAGCCTGTGGGGGAGGACTACATACGAGCAGTACTTC.

This clonotype was counted only a few times. V and J are TRBV15 and TRBJ2-5, with 8 bases fitting TRBD1. CDR1 is LNHNV, CDR2 YYDKDF, per germline (reference sequence). V trimming: 2 bases; J trimming: 5 bases; junction bases outside the gene matches: 7. The CDR3 loop spans 15 amino acids. Here the CDR3 reads CATSRLTGADETQYF. Here the CDR3 DNA reads TGTGCCACCAGCAGACTGACAGGGGCGGATGAGACCCAGTACTTC.

This clonotype was seen only a few times. This chain uses TRBV7-9 with TRBJ2-7; TRBD1 agrees at 7 bases. CDR3 length: 14 amino acids. The V and J ends lost 3 bases and 5 bases, in that order; junction bases with no gene match: 7. Germline CDR1 is SEHNR and CDR2 is FQNEAQ (reference sequence). CDR3 region: CASSFAGGYDEQYF. The CDR3 nucleotides are TGTGCCAGCAGCTTTGCAGGGGGTTACGACGAGCAGTACTTC.

This clonotype was observed a few times. The J gene is TRBJ2-5, the V gene TRBV7-2; 9 bases are a match to TRBD1. The CDR3 length is 16 residues. Trimming took 3 bases from V and 5 from J; bases not matched to a gene: 10. Germline V gene data show CDR1 as SGHTA and CDR2 as FQGNSA. CDR3 sequence: CASSLGGTGIGETQYF. The CDR3, as DNA: TGTGCCAGCAGCTTGGGCGGGACAGGGATAGGGGAGACCCAGTACTTC. Together with reference TRBV7-2 and TRBJ2-5, the CDR3 gives the full variable domain: GAGVSQSPSNKVTEKGKDVELRCDPISGHTALYWYRQSLGQGLEFLIYFQGNSAPDKSGLPSDRFSAERTGGSVSTLTIQRTQQEDSAVYLCASSLGGTGIGETQYFGPGTRLLVL.

This clonotype was seen only a few times. The chain combines TRBV10-3 with TRBJ2-1; D not certain. CDR1 is ENHRY and CDR2 is SYGVKD in the germline V gene. V was cut by 3 bases and J by 6 bases, with 12 bases left in between. This CDR3 has 14 residues. The CDR3 region has the DNA TGTGCCATCAGTGAACCGACGTCGGCCAATGAGCAGTTCTTC. Its protein product is CAISEPTSANEQFF.

V and J are TRBV25-1 and TRBJ1-2; a possible D gene is TRBD1 (5 bases). CDR1 is MGHDK, CDR2 SYGVNS, per germline. Deletions cut 5 bases from V and 2 bases from J, with 15 bases between. The CDR3 consists of 15 residues. The chain's CDR3 is CASSWGEGGNYGYTF. The CDR3 region has the DNA TGTGCCAGCAGTTGGGGGGAGGGAGGGAACTATGGCTACACCTTC.

The chain combines TRBV12-3 or TRBV12-4 with TRBJ2-7; D is ambiguous. The CDR3 has 16 amino acids. Trimming left V 0 bases short and J 0 bases short, with 12 bases between. The CDR3 DNA reads TGTGCCAGCAGTTTAGCGAGACAATTCCCCTCCTACGAGCAGTACTTC. Its translation: CASSLARQFPSYEQYF.

The chain is built from TRBV6-2 or TRBV6-3 and TRBJ2-7; tentatively, D is TRBD2 (6 bases). V was cut by 3 bases and J by 4 bases, with 10 bases left in between. Germline CDR1 MNHEY, CDR2 SVGEGT. The length of the CDR3 is 13 residues. CDR3: CASSYTGGYEQYF. The CDR3 DNA follows: TGTGCCAGCAGTTATACCGGGGGTTACGAGCAGTACTTC.